A single sample gave rise to the 2 T cell receptor beta chains below, sequenced in a study of human thymus T cells. Resections removed during corrective heart surgery provided the thymus tissue used. Some clones are missing from TCRdb's copy, which holds only in-frame ones; the method was immunoSEQ multiplex PCR. In the table there are some 120,000 clones, around 94% of which are singletons. Sequencing was carried out using thymus tissue. Every receptor here comes from a boy younger than two with a congenital heart defect but otherwise immunologically healthy.

V gene TRBV6-1 combines with J gene TRBJ2-5; TRBD1 agrees at 7 bases. CDR1 is MNHNS and CDR2 is SASEGT in the germline V gene. With 7 bases clipped from V and 4 bases from J, the junction kept 3 bases outside the gene matches. The CDR3 extends over 12 amino acids. The CDR3 sequence is CASIQGRETQYF. The CDR3 DNA follows: TGTGCCAGCATACAGGGGAGAGAGACCCAGTACTTC.

This clone was counted a single time. The chain links TRBV29-1 to TRBJ2-1; 11 bases match TRBD1. V gave up 8 bases and J gave up 8 bases; unmatched junction bases: 8. Germline CDR1 SQVTM, CDR2 ANQGSEA. The CDR3 consists of 13 residues. The CDR3 spells CSTNGQGADEQFF. The CDR3 DNA reads as TGCAGCACTAACGGACAGGGGGCTGATGAGCAGTTCTTC.